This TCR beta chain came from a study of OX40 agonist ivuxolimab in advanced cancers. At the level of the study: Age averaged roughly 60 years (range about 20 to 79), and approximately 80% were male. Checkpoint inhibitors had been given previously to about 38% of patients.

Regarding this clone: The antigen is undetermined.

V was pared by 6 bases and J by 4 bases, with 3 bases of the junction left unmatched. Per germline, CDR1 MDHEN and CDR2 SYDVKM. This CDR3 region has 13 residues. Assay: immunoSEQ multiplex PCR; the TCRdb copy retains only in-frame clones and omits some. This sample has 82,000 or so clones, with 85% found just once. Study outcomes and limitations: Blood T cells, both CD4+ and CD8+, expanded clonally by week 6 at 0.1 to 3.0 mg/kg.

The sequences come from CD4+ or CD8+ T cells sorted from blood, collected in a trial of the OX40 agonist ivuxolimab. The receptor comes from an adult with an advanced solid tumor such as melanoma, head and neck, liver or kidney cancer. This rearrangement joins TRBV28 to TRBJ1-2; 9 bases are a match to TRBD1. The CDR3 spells CASRSTGGYGYTF. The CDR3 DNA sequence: TGTGCCAGCAGGTCGACAGGGGGCTATGGCTACACCTTC.